The present T cell receptor beta chain was sequenced within a study of radiation and T cells in renal cell carcinoma. Study-level results: Without pretreatment biopsies, baseline tumor clonotype presence was undetermined. From baseline, blood top tumor clonotypes peaked at 2 weeks post-radiation.

Some clones are missing from TCRdb's copy, which holds only in-frame ones; the method was immunoSEQ multiplex PCR. The table has about 78,000 clones, 70% to 90% seen once. Comment on this clone: Its antigen is not identified.

Germline V gene data show CDR1 as MNHNS and CDR2 as SASEGT. The CDR3 length is 14 residues. Between the trimmed V and J ends, which lost 4 bases and 5 bases, there was a span of 9 bases. Noted time point: blood 4 weeks post-SBRT, at nephrectomy. As for treatment: 15 Gy SBRT to primary tumor, nephrectomy 4 weeks later. Nephrectomy followed 15 Gy stereotactic body radiation by 4 weeks. Clear cell pathology was present in this patient's renal cell carcinoma. The sample was blood, taken from a patient whose treatment included radiotherapy and nephrectomy. The receptor's source is a woman aged 70-85 years with renal cell carcinoma. This chain joins TRBV6-1 and TRBJ1-6; D perhaps matches TRBD1 (5 bases). The CDR3 loop reads CASSVEGHNSPLHF. The CDR3 region has the DNA TGTGCCAGCAGTGTTGAGGGGCATAATTCACCCCTCCACTTT.